The 29 T cell receptor beta chains below were found in one sample sequenced in a study of blood T cells in healthy people across ages. With a J-beta primer mix and a sample-barcoded 5' primer, a second PCR ran roughly 7 to 11 cycles. TCRdb re-called the 5' RACE reads with MiXCR, one entry per CDR3 protein. The table shows 1.5 million to 2 million distinct CDR3 sequences, with 28% occurring only once. Sequenced: blood. These receptors came from a woman aged 30 to 39 in good health.

This clonotype occurred a few times. The chain recombines TRBV6-6 with TRBJ2-5; 7 positions match TRBD1. The CDR3 is made up of 15 amino acids. CDR1 is MNHNY and CDR2 is SVGAGI in the germline V gene (reference sequence). V dropped 3 bases and J dropped 5; count of bases not matched to a gene: 9. The CDR3 reads CASSYGQVGSETQYF. The CDR3 DNA sequence: TGTGCCAGCAGTTATGGACAGGTGGGGTCGGAGACCCAGTACTTC.

This clonotype was counted only a few times. This chain links TRBV29-1 with TRBJ2-5; D uncertain. Deletions cut 1 base from V and 5 bases from J, with 14 bases between. The germline V gene encodes CDR1 SQVTM and CDR2 ANQGSEA. The CDR3 is made up of 14 amino acids. The CDR3 DNA reads as TGCAGCGTTGAAGGTTCGGCTGCACCGGAGACCCAGTACTTC. Protein product: CSVEGSAAPETQYF.

The rearrangement links TRBV30 to TRBJ1-1; a possible D gene is TRBD1 (6 bases). Deletions cut 3 bases from V and 1 base from J, with 9 bases between. The CDR3 loop spans 13 amino acids. Germline V lookup: CDR1 GTSNPN, CDR2 SVGIG (reference sequence). The chain's CDR3 is CAWSSGQNTEAFF. CDR3 in DNA: TGTGCCTGGAGCTCGGGACAGAACACTGAAGCTTTCTTT. The whole variable domain, filled in from reference TRBV30 and TRBJ1-1, reads SQTIHQWPATLVQPVGSPLSLECTVEGTSNPNLYWYRQAAGRGLQLLFYSVGIGQISSEVPQNLSASRPQDRQFILSSKKLLLSDSGFYLCAWSSGQNTEAFFGQGTRLTVV.

This clonotype was seen ten or more times. This chain joins TRBV5-1 and TRBJ2-7; a possible D gene is TRBD1 (5 bases). This CDR3 has 14 residues. Looked up from germline, CDR1 is SGHRS and CDR2 is YFSETQ. The V end lost 0 bases, the J end lost 1 base, and 8 bases lay between the germline ends. The CDR3 is CASSLDRPSYEQYF. CDR3 coding DNA: TGCGCCAGCAGCTTGGACAGGCCTTCCTACGAGCAGTACTTC.

The chain is built from TRBV5-5 and TRBJ1-5; TRBD1 might be the D (6 bases). Germline CDR1 is SGHKS and CDR2 is YYEKEE (reference sequence). This CDR3 has 16 residues. V lost 7 bases to trimming and J lost 2 bases, with 19 bases between them. CDR3 sequence (DNA): TGTGCCAGCTGCTCCGGACAGCCTTGGGGCAATCAGCCCCAGCATTTT. This translates into CASCSGQPWGNQPQHF.

The sample holds many counts of this clonotype. V is TRBV7-2 and J is TRBJ2-1; no definite D call. The germline V gene encodes CDR1 SGHTA and CDR2 FQGNSA. This CDR3 has 13 residues. Trimming took 10 bases from V and 0 from J, leaving 10 bases between them. The CDR3 nucleotides read TGTGCCATATCTTTGTACTCCTACAATGAGCAGTTCTTC. Its protein is CAISLYSYNEQFF.

The table lists this clonotype with many counts. V usage is TRBV5-1 and J usage is TRBJ1-2; D not certain. The CDR3 covers 14 residues. Trimming pared 0 bases from V and 4 bases from J, leaving 10 bases between. Per germline, CDR1 SGHRS and CDR2 YFSETQ. The CDR3 bases are TGCGCCAGCAGCTTGGAGGGCGGACCCTATGGCTACACCTTC. It is translated as CASSLEGGPYGYTF.

Regarding this clonotype: This sequence may be a read error, since a much larger clone differs from it by one base. The chain couples TRBV20-1 to TRBJ1-5; D is unresolved. Germline V gene lookup returns CDR1 DFQATT and CDR2 SNEGSKA (reference sequence). The CDR3 covers 15 residues. CDR3: CSAREDGYLYQLQHF. In DNA, the CDR3 is TGCAGTGCTAGAGAGGATGGGTATTTATATCAGCTCCAGCATTTT.

The chain combines TRBV28 with TRBJ1-5; D is perhaps TRBD1 (5 bases). Germline V CDR1 and CDR2: MDHEN, SYDVKM. Trimming took off 5 bases at V and 0 bases at J, with 14 bases between the two ends. The CDR3 runs 16 residues. CDR3 in amino acids: CASSGRSRGSNQPQHF. The CDR3 DNA is TGTGCCAGCAGTGGCCGTTCGAGGGGTAGCAATCAGCCCCAGCATTTT.

In this sample, this clonotype turned up many times. The chain uses TRBV29-1 and TRBJ2-7; 7 bases agree with TRBD1. Unmatched junction bases numbered 6, after V lost 4 bases and J lost 3 bases. The CDR3 is 13 amino acids. The germline gives CDR1 SQVTM, CDR2 ANQGSEA. In DNA, the CDR3 is TGCAGCGTTGTGCCCCGGGACAGCTACGAGCAGTACTTC. It specifies CSVVPRDSYEQYF.

This clonotype appeared a few times. This sequence joins TRBV12-3 or TRBV12-4 and TRBJ1-6, with D perhaps matching TRBD1 (6 bases). Trimming shortened V by 1 base and J by 8 bases, and 9 bases separated the two germline ends. The CDR3 covers 14 residues. CDR3 coding DNA: TGTGCCAGCAGTTTAGGGGGGGCTGATTCACCCCTCCACTTT. Translating it yields CASSLGGADSPLHF.

The table lists this clonotype with a few counts. The chain uses TRBV5-1 and TRBJ1-1; a weak D match, TRBD1 (5 bases). The V and J ends lost 7 bases and 1 base respectively, with 11 bases between them. There are 13 residues in the CDR3. Per the germline V gene, CDR1 is SGHRS and CDR2 is YFSETQ. CDR3 DNA: TGCGCCAGCTTCGGGACGAGGAACACTGAAGCTTTCTTT. As protein: CASFGTRNTEAFF.

With regard to this clonotype: This could be a read error, since a much larger clone is one nucleotide away. The chain's CDR3 is CASSLATSGRSRGQYF. The CDR3 DNA sequence: TGTGCCAGCAGCTTAGCGACTAGCGGGAGATCGAGGGGGCAGTACTTC. The chain uses TRBV7-6 and TRBJ2-7; 12 bases are shared with TRBD2. V trimming: 0 bases; J trimming: 9 bases; junction bases outside the gene matches: 9. This CDR3 contains 16 residues. Germline CDR1 reads SGHVS; CDR2 reads FNYEAQ.

Ten or more counts support this clonotype. The chain combines TRBV12-3 or TRBV12-4 with TRBJ2-4; TRBD2 matches at 14 bases. The CDR3 consists of 17 residues. Trimming at V came to 7 bases and at J to 3 bases, leaving 8 bases not matched to a gene. The CDR3: CASTLGTSGSVKNIQYF. The CDR3 nucleotides are TGTGCCAGCACCCTAGGGACTAGCGGGAGTGTCAAAAACATTCAGTACTTC.

This clonotype was counted at least ten times. The V gene is TRBV7-2, the J gene TRBJ2-5; D may correspond to TRBD1 or TRBD2 (5 bases each). Per germline, CDR1 SGHTA and CDR2 FQGNSA. The CDR3 spans 15 residues. V gave up 4 bases and J gave up 2 bases, with 14 bases separating them. For the CDR3, the DNA is TGTGCCAGCAGCTCCCGGGACGGGAAACAAGAGACCCAGTACTTC. Translation: CASSSRDGKQETQYF.

CDR3: CASSITGQRGYTF. The CDR3 nucleotides are TGCGCCAGCAGCATAACAGGGCAACGGGGCTACACCTTC. The rearrangement joins TRBV5-1 to TRBJ1-2, with D possibly TRBD1 on 6 matching bases. Germline values: CDR1 SGHRS, CDR2 YFSETQ. This CDR3 region has 13 residues. The germline V and J ends were trimmed by 4 bases and 8 bases, with 15 bases remaining between them.

This chain connects TRBV5-1 to TRBJ1-1; 10 bases line up with TRBD1. Germline CDR1 reads SGHRS; CDR2 reads YFSETQ. The length of the CDR3 is 18 residues. Trimming took 4 bases from V and 4 from J; bases not matched to a gene: 16. CDR3 coding DNA: TGCGCCAGCAGCCCAAAGGATAGGCCGGGACAGGGGTCCACTGAAGCTTTCTTT. As protein: CASSPKDRPGQGSTEAFF.

The chain carries TRBV29-1 and TRBJ2-5; either TRBD1 or TRBD2 may supply D (6 bases each). This CDR3 has 12 amino acids. V lost 7 bases, J lost 3 bases, and 12 bases lay in between. Germline V gene lookup returns CDR1 SQVTM and CDR2 ANQGSEA. In DNA form, the CDR3 reads TGCAGCGGTTCGGGGGCAGAAGAGACCCAGTACTTC. This gives the protein CSGSGAEETQYF.

DNA of the CDR3: TGTGCCAGCAGTTTCAGTACTGGATTTGGTTTTGTAAGGAATACGCAGTATTTT. It translates to CASSFSTGFGFVRNTQYF. The chain is built from TRBV28 and TRBJ2-3; D remains unclear. Germline V lookup: CDR1 MDHEN, CDR2 SYDVKM. The length of the CDR3 is 18 residues. V was clipped by 3 bases and J by 7 bases, with 26 bases between them.

This clonotype came up many times. At one end the junction does not follow the germline gene, possibly because of a read error. The chain joins TRBV3-1 to TRBJ2-7, with D uncertain. CDR3 length equals 14 residues. CDR1 LGHDT and CDR2 YNNKEL come from the germline V gene (reference sequence). CDR3 bases: TGCGCCAGCAGCCACCCTCACGCGGACTACGAGCAGTACTTC. It translates to CASSHPHADYEQYF.

This CDR3 is CATSEPLAGRGNEQFF. CDR3 coding DNA: TGTGCCACCAGTGAGCCGCTGGCGGGTAGAGGCAATGAGCAGTTCTTC. The J gene is TRBJ2-1, the V gene TRBV24-1, with D tentatively TRBD2 (5 bases). Between the trimmed V and J ends, which lost 4 bases and 6 bases, there was a span of 18 bases. Germline V gene lookup returns CDR1 KGHDR and CDR2 SFDVKD. CDR3 length equals 16 residues.

This clonotype has a count of ten or more. The chain combines TRBV19 with TRBJ2-5, with D perhaps being TRBD1 or TRBD2 (5 bases each). This CDR3 is built from 14 residues. Germline-derived CDR1 and CDR2 are LNHDA and SQIVND (reference sequence). V lost 3 bases, J lost 4 bases, and 12 bases lay in between. The chain's CDR3 is CASSMSHGGETQYF. For the CDR3, the DNA is TGTGCCAGTAGTATGAGCCATGGGGGAGAGACCCAGTACTTC.

The rearrangement links TRBV5-1 to TRBJ2-5; D might be TRBD2 (6 bases). Germline V CDR1 and CDR2: SGHRS, YFSETQ. V dropped 3 bases and J dropped 1 base, with 13 bases sitting between them. This CDR3 contains 15 residues. The CDR3 DNA follows: TGCGCCAGCAGCTCGGGGGAATACCTCCAAGAGACCCAGTACTTC. This encodes CASSSGEYLQETQYF. The full variable domain, with the rest looked up from reference TRBV5-1 and TRBJ2-5, is KAGVTQTPRYLIKTRGQQVTLSCSPISGHRSVSWYQQTPGQGLQFLFEYFSETQRNKGNFPGRFSGRQFSNSRSEMNVSTLELGDSALYLCASSSGEYLQETQYFGPGTRLLVL.

V is TRBV7-2 and J is TRBJ2-6; weak D call: TRBD2 (6 bases). Germline values: CDR1 SGHTA, CDR2 FQGNSA. Trimming took off 7 bases at V and 1 base at J, with 11 bases between the two ends. The CDR3 is 15 residues long. The CDR3 bases are TGTGCCAGCACTCAAGGGAGGTCTGGGGCCAACGTCCTGACTTTC. It encodes CASTQGRSGANVLTF.

This clonotype was seen only a few times. The chain recombines TRBV7-2 with TRBJ1-6, with TRBD1 matching 10 bases. V trimming: 4 bases; J trimming: 9 bases; junction bases outside the gene matches: 6. The length of the CDR3 is 15 residues. Germline loops: CDR1 SGHTA, CDR2 FQGNSA. The CDR3 is CASSSRDRGLSPLHF. The CDR3 DNA follows: TGTGCCAGCAGCTCAAGAGACAGGGGGCTTTCACCCCTCCACTTT.

The sample holds a few counts of this clonotype. This chain connects TRBV6-2 or TRBV6-3 to TRBJ2-7; TRBD2 matches 13 bases. The CDR3 runs 16 residues. In germline, CDR1 is MNHEY, CDR2 SVGEGT. The V and J ends lost 2 bases and 6 bases, in that order; junction bases with no gene match: 7. DNA for the CDR3: TGTGCCAGCAGTTACGGAACTAGCGGGAGGGCCGGCGAGCAGTACTTC. Translating it yields CASSYGTSGRAGEQYF.

This clonotype has more than one count but fewer than ten. The chain joins TRBV7-8 to TRBJ2-1; TRBD2 agrees at 10 bases. Germline V gene sequence: CDR1 SGHVS, CDR2 FQNEAQ. This CDR3 has 15 amino acids. The V segment lost 4 bases and the J segment 8 bases; nucleotides outside the gene matches: 8. Here the CDR3 reads CASSSLAGAAHEQFF. The CDR3 coding sequence is TGTGCCAGCAGCTCTCTAGCGGGAGCAGCACATGAGCAGTTCTTC.

This clonotype has ten or more counts. The V and J genes are TRBV20-1 and TRBJ1-4; no definite D call. Trimming took off 0 bases at V and 7 bases at J, with 12 bases between the two ends. Germline V gene lookup returns CDR1 DFQATT and CDR2 SNEGSKA (reference sequence). This CDR3 is built from 14 residues. CDR3 loop: CSARDGRDGEKLFF. In DNA form, the CDR3 reads TGCAGTGCTAGAGACGGGAGAGATGGTGAAAAACTGTTTTTT.

The chain is built from TRBV29-1 and TRBJ1-1, with TRBD1 matching over 8 bases. Germline CDR1 SQVTM, CDR2 ANQGSEA. V trimming: 0 bases; J trimming: 10 bases; junction bases outside the gene matches: 7. The CDR3 covers 13 residues. The CDR3 loop is CSVEEVDRGTAFF. CDR3 sequence (DNA): TGCAGCGTTGAAGAGGTTGACAGGGGCACAGCTTTCTTT.